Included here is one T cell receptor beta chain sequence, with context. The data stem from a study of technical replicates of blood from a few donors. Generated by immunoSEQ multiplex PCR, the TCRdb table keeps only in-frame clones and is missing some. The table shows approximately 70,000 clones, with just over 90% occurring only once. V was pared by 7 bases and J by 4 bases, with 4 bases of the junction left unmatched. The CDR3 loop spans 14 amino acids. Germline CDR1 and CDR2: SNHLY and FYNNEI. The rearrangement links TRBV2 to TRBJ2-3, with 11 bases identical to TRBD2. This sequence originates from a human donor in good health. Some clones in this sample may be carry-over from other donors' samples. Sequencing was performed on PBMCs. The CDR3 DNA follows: TGTGCCAGCACTCGGACTAGCGGGCCAGATACGCAGTATTTT. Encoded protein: CASTRTSGPDTQYF. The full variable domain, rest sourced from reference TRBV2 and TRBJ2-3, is EPEVTQTPSHQVTQMGQEVILRCVPISNHLYFYWYRQILGQKVEFLVSFYNNEISEKSEIFDDQFSVERPDGSNFTLKIRSTKLEDSAMYFCASTRTSGPDTQYFGPGTRLTVL.